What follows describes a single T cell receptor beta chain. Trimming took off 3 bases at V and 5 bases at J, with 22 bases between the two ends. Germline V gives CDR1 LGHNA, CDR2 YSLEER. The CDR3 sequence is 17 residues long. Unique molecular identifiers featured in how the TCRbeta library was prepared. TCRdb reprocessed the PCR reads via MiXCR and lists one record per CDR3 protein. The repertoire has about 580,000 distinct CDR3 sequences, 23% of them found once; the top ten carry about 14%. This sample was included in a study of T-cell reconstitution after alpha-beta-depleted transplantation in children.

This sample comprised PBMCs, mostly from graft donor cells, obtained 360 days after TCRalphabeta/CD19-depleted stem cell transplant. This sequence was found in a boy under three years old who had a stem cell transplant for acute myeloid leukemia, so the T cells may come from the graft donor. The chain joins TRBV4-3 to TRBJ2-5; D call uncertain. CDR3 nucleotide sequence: TGCGCCAGCAGCCAGGGATTAGGCACTACCTCGGGCGAGACCCAGTACTTC. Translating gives CASSQGLGTTSGETQYF.